This T cell receptor beta chain emerged from a study of radiotherapy plus CTLA-4 blockade in lung cancer. Study-wide context: About 20% of patients responded objectively, and roughly 30% achieved disease control. Regarding the study as a whole: Researchers report tumor-derived TCR clones expanding in blood after radiotherapy plus ipilimumab. Alongside interferon-beta, early blood T cell clone dynamics were reportedly the best predictor of response.

The assay was immunoSEQ multiplex PCR, and TCRdb's table has in-frame clones only and misses some. The table shows over 75,000 clones, with roughly 87% occurring only once. About this clone itself: Its matching antigen is unknown.

This CDR3 comprises 15 residues. The V end lost 5 bases, the J end lost 8 bases, and 21 bases lay between the germline ends. In germline, CDR1 is MNHNY, CDR2 SVGAGI (reference sequence). Alongside CTLA-4 blockade with ipilimumab, patients with chemo-refractory metastatic non-small-cell lung cancer received focal radiation. The chain links TRBV6-6 to TRBJ1-2; D possibly corresponds to TRBD1 (5 bases). The sample consisted of peripheral blood, taken from a patient treated with radiotherapy plus ipilimumab. The receptor comes from a human donor with non-small cell lung cancer who had stable disease on radiotherapy plus ipilimumab. The CDR3 reads CASSTPGLGASGYTF. The CDR3 DNA sequence: TGTGCCAGCAGTACCCCGGGACTCGGAGCGTCAGGCTACACCTTC.